The T cell receptor (beta chain) under discussion was sequenced for a study of beta chain features in type 1 diabetes. The overall study: All samples combined gave over 100 million sorted cells for examination. The study, taken as a whole, reports: Patients with type 1 diabetes carried fewer insertions and had more deletions at their VDJ junctions.

cDNA synthesis used the whole RNA isolate, giving expressed TCRB sequences. The data were produced by immunoSEQ multiplex PCR, yet TCRdb's version contains in-frame clones alone and is incomplete. The sample contains about 620,000 clones, about 14% of which appear only once. In the case of this clone: Its antigen remains unknown.

The CDR3 length is 17 residues. The ends were cut back, 5 bases at V and 10 bases at J, with 26 bases in the middle. The germline V gene has CDR1 SGHVS and CDR2 FQNEAQ. The source material was naive CD4+ T cells from blood. The chain combines TRBV7-8 with TRBJ2-2, with D perhaps TRBD1 or TRBD2 (6 bases each). The clonotype originates from a man between 18 and 35 years old in good health. The DNA for the CDR3 is TGTGCCAGCAGCCCCCTAAGGGTCCTGGGGGGCAACGTGGAGCTGTTTTTT. Translated, it gives CASSPLRVLGGNVELFF.